The 10 T cell receptor beta chains below all came from one sample that was sequenced in a study of T cell responses to AZD1222 COVID-19 vaccine. Sequencing was performed with immunoSEQ multiplex PCR; in TCRdb, only in-frame clones are kept and a portion is missing. The data show some 130,000 clones, about 88% seen once. Here the sequenced sample was peripheral blood, taken on day 0 of AZD1222 vaccination. The receptors shown here come from an adult in good health.

V gene TRBV24-1 combines with J gene TRBJ2-5; 7 bases match TRBD1. This CDR3 contains 12 residues. Germline lookup yields CDR1 KGHDR and CDR2 SFDVKD. Trimming took 7 bases from V and 3 from J; bases not matched to a gene: 1. The CDR3 loop is CATRGQKETQYF. The CDR3 DNA is TGTGCCACCAGGGGACAGAAAGAGACCCAGTACTTC.

This clone appeared a few times. The rearrangement joins TRBV9 to TRBJ2-3; 8 nucleotides agree with TRBD2. The ends lost 2 bases at V and 7 bases at J; junction bases unmatched: 12. Germline V gives CDR1 SGDLS, CDR2 YYNGEE. CDR3 size: 16 residues. Written as DNA, the CDR3 is TGTGCCAGCAGCGTCGGACTAGCCATAGGGCGGAATACGCAGTATTTT. Translation: CASSVGLAIGRNTQYF. The full variable domain, with the rest looked up from reference TRBV9 and TRBJ2-3, is DSGVTQTPKHLITATGQRVTLRCSPRSGDLSVYWYQQSLDQGLQFLIQYYNGEERAKGNILERFSAQQFPDLHSELNLSSLELGDSALYFCASSVGLAIGRNTQYFGPGTRLTVL.

This clone was recorded once. This rearrangement joins TRBV7-2 to TRBJ1-4; TRBD1 matches at 8 bases. This CDR3 spans 14 amino acids. The germline gives CDR1 SGHTA, CDR2 FQGNSA. V lost 5 bases and J lost 4; bases outside the gene matches: 3. The DNA for the CDR3 is TGTGCCAGCAGCGGGGACAGGAGTAATGAAAAACTGTTTTTT. Protein: CASSGDRSNEKLFF. The full variable domain, rest sourced from reference TRBV7-2 and TRBJ1-4, is GAGVSQSPSNKVTEKGKDVELRCDPISGHTALYWYRQSLGQGLEFLIYFQGNSAPDKSGLPSDRFSAERTGGSVSTLTIQRTQQEDSAVYLCASSGDRSNEKLFFGSGTQLSVL.

The V and J genes are TRBV19 and TRBJ2-6; maybe TRBD1 (6 bases). The CDR3 totals 22 residues. Germline V gives CDR1 LNHDA, CDR2 SQIVND (reference sequence). The germline V and J ends were trimmed by 3 bases and 1 base, with 28 bases remaining between them. CDR3 protein: CASSIKPHRQASGLSGANVLTF. CDR3 nucleotide sequence: TGTGCCAGTAGTATTAAGCCCCACCGACAGGCGTCGGGTCTTTCTGGGGCCAACGTCCTGACTTTC. Full variable domain (rest looked up from reference TRBV19 and TRBJ2-6): DGGITQSPKYLFRKEGQNVTLSCEQNLNHDAMYWYRQDPGQGLRLIYYSQIVNDFQKGDIAEGYSVSREKKESFPLTVTSAQKNPTAFYLCASSIKPHRQASGLSGANVLTFGAGSRLTVL.

This clone was observed a single time. The V gene is TRBV7-2, the J gene TRBJ1-2; no reliable D call. Trimming took 6 bases from V and 1 from J, leaving 15 bases between them. Germline V gene sequence: CDR1 SGHTA, CDR2 FQGNSA. The CDR3 sequence is 15 residues long. The CDR3 nucleotides read TGTGCCAGCAGTTTCCTTCGTCGGGATAACTATGGCTACACCTTC. It translates to CASSFLRRDNYGYTF.

The gene calls are TRBV10-2 and TRBJ2-7; 8 bases align to TRBD2. CDR1 is WSHSY and CDR2 is SAAADI in the germline V gene. V was clipped by 3 bases and J by 6 bases; unmatched bases: 7. The CDR3 extends over 14 amino acids. The CDR3 sequence: CASSEGGLAPEQYF. The CDR3 coding sequence is TGCGCCAGCAGTGAAGGAGGACTAGCTCCCGAGCAGTACTTC.

The V and J genes are TRBV3-1 (or the pseudogene TRBV3-2) and TRBJ2-7; 8 nucleotides agree with TRBD2. Per germline, CDR1 LGHDT and CDR2 YNNKEL (reference sequence). The CDR3 length is 12 residues. The V gene end was trimmed by 8 bases and the J gene end by 7 bases; junction bases not matched to a gene: 7. The CDR3 loop reads CASREGTHEQYF. DNA for the CDR3: TGTGCCAGCCGGGAGGGGACACATGAGCAGTACTTC.

The chain uses TRBV19 and TRBJ1-5, with D unclear. CDR1 is LNHDA and CDR2 is SQIVND in the germline V gene (reference sequence). Trimming took 7 bases from V and 4 from J, leaving 8 bases between them. The CDR3 consists of 12 residues. The CDR3 DNA follows: TGTGCCAGTAATGTCCTTAATCAGCCCCAGCATTTT. The encoded protein is CASNVLNQPQHF.

The CDR3 nucleotides are TGCAGCGTTGAAGTTGCCAACGAGCAGTACTTC. Translating gives CSVEVANEQYF. This sequence joins TRBV29-1 and TRBJ2-7; D gene unclear. V gave up 1 base and J gave up 5 bases, with 6 bases separating them. The CDR3 is made up of 11 amino acids. In germline, CDR1 is SQVTM, CDR2 ANQGSEA.

CDR3 residues: CASRLTSGKNNEQFF. CDR3 DNA: TGTGCCAGCAGGCTAACTAGCGGGAAGAACAATGAGCAGTTCTTC. The chain is built from TRBV6-6 and TRBJ2-1; 10 bases match TRBD2. The J segment lost 5 bases and the V segment lost 6 bases, leaving 7 bases of the junction unmatched. The CDR3 has 15 residues. From germline, CDR1 is MNHNY and CDR2 SVGAGI (reference sequence).